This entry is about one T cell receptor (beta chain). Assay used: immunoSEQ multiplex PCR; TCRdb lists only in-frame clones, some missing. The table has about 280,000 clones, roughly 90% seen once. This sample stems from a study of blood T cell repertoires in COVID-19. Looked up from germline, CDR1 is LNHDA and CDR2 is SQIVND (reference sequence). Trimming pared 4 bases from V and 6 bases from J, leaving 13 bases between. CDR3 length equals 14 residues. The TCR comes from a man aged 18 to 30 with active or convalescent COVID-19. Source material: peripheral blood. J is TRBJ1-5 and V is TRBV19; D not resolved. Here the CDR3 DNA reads TGTGCCAGTAGTACCGTGACACCTATTCAGCCCCAGCATTTT. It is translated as CASSTVTPIQPQHF. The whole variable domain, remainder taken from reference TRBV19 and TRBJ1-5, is DGGITQSPKYLFRKEGQNVTLSCEQNLNHDAMYWYRQDPGQGLRLIYYSQIVNDFQKGDIAEGYSVSREKKESFPLTVTSAQKNPTAFYLCASSTVTPIQPQHFGDGTRLSIL.